These 10 T cell receptor beta chains were all obtained from the same sample, sequenced in a study of shared clonotypes between healthy human individuals. Profiled with immunoSEQ multiplex PCR; TCRdb holds only in-frame clones, not every one. The sample has about 2.1 million clones, approximately 92% seen once. Naive-designated CD8 cells lacked CD45RO, were positively enriched for CCR7, and omitted terminally differentiated effector memory CD45RA+ cells. The material sequenced was naive CD8+ T cells from PBMCs. The source of these receptors is a man aged 18 to 35 in good health. Some clones in this sample may be carry-over from other donors' samples.

V gene TRBV19 combines with J gene TRBJ1-1, with D possibly matching TRBD1 (6 bases). CDR1 is LNHDA and CDR2 is SQIVND in the germline V gene (reference sequence). The CDR3 sequence is 16 residues long. The V and J ends lost 1 base and 1 base respectively, with 13 bases between them. The CDR3 protein is CASSIGGGQRNTEAFF. The CDR3 nucleotides read TGTGCCAGTAGTATAGGAGGGGGACAAAGGAACACTGAAGCTTTCTTT.

The V and J genes are TRBV10-1 and TRBJ2-7; TRBD2 matches 7 bases. The CDR3 consists of 16 residues. CDR1 is WNHNN, CDR2 SYGVQD, per germline (reference sequence). Losses at the gene ends were 2 bases for V and 3 bases for J; bases not matched to a gene: 10. The CDR3 nucleotides are TGCGCCAGCAGTGAGGCCCCTCGACTAGCCCACTACGAGCAGTACTTC. It is translated as CASSEAPRLAHYEQYF.

The rearrangement joins TRBV21-1 to TRBJ2-3; the table names TRBD2, a call not compared with the DNA. TRBV21-1 is tagged as a pseudogene. The CDR3 is 16 residues long. The DNA of the CDR3 is TGTGCCAGCAGCAAAGGTAGTAGCGGGAGCACAGATACGCAGTATTTT. Encoded protein: CASSKGSSGSTDTQYF.

The V gene is TRBV10-3, the J gene TRBJ2-7; 9 bases fit TRBD1. The length of the CDR3 is 14 residues. Germline CDR1 reads ENHRY; CDR2 reads SYGVKD. V dropped 7 bases and J dropped 0; count of bases not matched to a gene: 4. CDR3 region: CAITGTGSSYEQYF. The CDR3 DNA follows: TGTGCCATCACCGGGACAGGGAGCTCCTACGAGCAGTACTTC.

The chain joins TRBV29-1 to TRBJ2-6, with D unresolved. CDR3 length equals 12 residues. Germline values: CDR1 SQVTM, CDR2 ANQGSEA. Trimming took 6 bases from V and 4 from J, leaving 7 bases between them. CDR3 sequence (DNA): TGCAGCGTGGCGTCCGGGGCCAACGTCCTGACTTTC. Residues: CSVASGANVLTF. The variable domain in full, with the rest retrieved from reference TRBV29-1 and TRBJ2-6, is SAVISQKPSRDICQRGTSLTIQCQVDSQVTMMFWYRQQPGQSLTLIATANQGSEATYESGFVIDKFPISRPNLTFSTLTVSNMSPEDSSIYLCSVASGANVLTFGAGSRLTVL.

The rearrangement joins TRBV9 to TRBJ2-6, with D perhaps TRBD2 (5 bases). Germline CDR1 is SGDLS and CDR2 is YYNGEE. The CDR3 loop spans 14 amino acids. Trimming shortened V by 6 bases and J by 2 bases, and 9 bases separated the two germline ends. The CDR3 spells CASTSGAGANVLTF. CDR3 nucleotide sequence: TGTGCCAGCACTTCCGGGGCTGGGGCCAACGTCCTGACTTTC.

CDR3 region: CASSVAARQPGETQYF. CDR3 nucleotide sequence: TGTGCCAGCAGCGTAGCGGCTAGGCAGCCGGGAGAGACCCAGTACTTC. The chain is built from TRBV9 and TRBJ2-5; the D is unclear. Germline CDR1 reads SGDLS; CDR2 reads YYNGEE. The CDR3 runs to 16 residues. V was shortened by 0 bases and J by 4 bases, with 16 bases between the two germline ends.

The gene calls are TRBV29-1 and TRBJ2-3, with D unresolved. Trimming took 0 bases from V and 8 from J, leaving 9 bases between them. The CDR3 sequence is 12 residues long. Germline V CDR1 and CDR2: SQVTM, ANQGSEA. In nucleotides, the CDR3 is TGCAGCGTTGAAGATGTAGCTGGTACGCAGTATTTT. Protein: CSVEDVAGTQYF.

V is TRBV5-1 and J is TRBJ2-3; 8 bases align to TRBD1. The CDR3 has 15 residues. Germline loops: CDR1 SGHRS, CDR2 YFSETQ. V trimming: 2 bases; J trimming: 5 bases; junction bases outside the gene matches: 7. Here the CDR3 reads CASSFTGGMGDTQYF. DNA for the CDR3: TGCGCCAGCAGCTTTACAGGGGGAATGGGAGATACGCAGTATTTT.

The chain joins TRBV29-1 to TRBJ2-7; tentative D call: TRBD2 (10 bases). Germline assignment: CDR1 SQVTM and CDR2 ANQGSEA. This CDR3 contains 15 residues. The V end lost 5 bases, the J end lost 5 bases, and 22 bases lay between the germline ends. The CDR3 DNA reads TGCAGCGTTAGCGGGGGGGACAGGGTCATGGACGAGCAGTACTTC. Translating gives CSVSGGDRVMDEQYF.